The clone carrying this TCR beta chain came up a few times. The table came from immunoSEQ multiplex PCR; TCRdb's copy has only in-frame clones and leaves some out. This table holds fewer than 550,000 clones, 60% to 80% found once. These data come from a study of shared clonotypes between healthy human individuals. CDR1 is MGHRA and CDR2 is YSYEKL in the germline V gene. Unmatched junction bases numbered 11, after V lost 4 bases and J lost 6 bases. This CDR3 has 16 amino acids. This TCR derives from a woman aged 40 to 55 in good health. Some clones in this sample may be carry-over from other donors' samples. This sequence joins TRBV4-1 and TRBJ2-1; 8 nucleotides agree with TRBD2. Sequenced input: PBMCs. The CDR3 nucleotides are TGCGCCAGCAGCCGCGGATGGGGGACTAGAATCAATGAGCAGTTCTTC. Protein: CASSRGWGTRINEQFF.